The 20 T cell receptor beta chains listed next were all sequenced from one sample in a study of cytomegalovirus exposure and HLA in healthy donors. PCR employed 60 Vbeta and 13 Jbeta primers. Measured with immunoSEQ multiplex PCR; TCRdb has only the in-frame clones, and not every one. The sample shows around 150,000 clones, more than 60% of them seen only once. Sequenced material: PBMCs. The receptor source for this set is a woman aged 55-75 years in good health and CMV-seronegative.

This rearrangement joins TRBV7-2 to TRBJ1-5, with 9 bases lining up with TRBD1. This CDR3 has 15 residues. Per the germline V gene, CDR1 is SGHTA and CDR2 is FQGNSA. The V gene end was trimmed by 5 bases and the J gene end by 7 bases; junction bases not matched to a gene: 9. CDR3 sequence reads: CASSANGQGYQPQHF. CDR3 sequence (DNA): TGTGCCAGCAGCGCAAACGGACAGGGGTACCAGCCCCAGCATTTT.

V is TRBV29-1 and J is TRBJ2-5; D possibly uses TRBD1 or TRBD2 (5 bases each). The DNA end is more similar to TRBJ2-7, so the J call may be wrong. CDR3 size: 12 residues. The germline gives CDR1 SQVTM, CDR2 ANQGSEA. The CDR3 nucleotides read TGCAGCGTTGAAGATAGGGGACACGAGCAGTACTTC. As protein: CSVEDRGHEQYF.

The chain employs TRBV5-4 and TRBJ2-1, with 10 bases lining up with TRBD2. Trimming removed 3 bases from V and 10 bases from J; junction bases left unmatched: 13. This CDR3 is 16 amino acids long. Germline V CDR1 and CDR2: SGHNT, YYREEE (reference sequence). Written as DNA, the CDR3 is TGTGCCAGCAGCTGGCAATTAGCGGGGGGCTCTCTGGAGCAGTTCTTC. The encoded protein is CASSWQLAGGSLEQFF.

This clone has only a few counts. The V and J genes are TRBV5-4 and TRBJ2-7, with 7 nucleotides matching TRBD1. V was clipped by 1 base and J by 7 bases; unmatched bases: 5. Germline lookup yields CDR1 SGHNT and CDR2 YYREEE (reference sequence). The CDR3 runs 13 residues. CDR3 residues: CASSLSRGLEQYF. The CDR3, as DNA: TGTGCCAGCAGCTTGTCCAGGGGGTTAGAGCAGTACTTC. The whole variable domain, filled in from reference TRBV5-4 and TRBJ2-7, reads ETGVTQSPTHLIKTRGQQVTLRCSSQSGHNTVSWYQQALGQGPQFIFQYYREEENGRGNFPPRFSGLQFPNYSSELNVNALELDDSALYLCASSLSRGLEQYFGPGTRLTVT.

Only one count was recorded for this clone. The V call is TRBV27, the J call TRBJ2-2, with TRBD1 matching over 7 bases. J lost 5 bases, V lost 5 bases, and 8 bases had no gene match. Germline V gives CDR1 MNHEY, CDR2 SMNVEV (reference sequence). The CDR3 consists of 15 residues. As DNA, the CDR3 is TGTGCCAGCAGTCCGAGGACAGGAGAGACCGGGGAGCTGTTTTTT. It is translated as CASSPRTGETGELFF.

V gene TRBV5-6 combines with J gene TRBJ1-1; D is unresolved. Deletions cut 2 bases from V and 7 bases from J, with 6 bases between. The CDR3 sequence is 11 residues long. The germline V gene encodes CDR1 SGHDT and CDR2 YYEEEE. CDR3 in amino acids: CASSFSDEAFF. CDR3 bases: TGTGCCAGCAGCTTCAGCGATGAAGCTTTCTTT.

This clone turned up a few times. The rearrangement links TRBV5-5 to TRBJ1-2; D may be TRBD1 (5 bases). Per the germline V gene, CDR1 is SGHKS and CDR2 is YYEKEE (reference sequence). Trimming pared 3 bases from V and 8 bases from J, leaving 14 bases between. CDR3 size: 13 residues. In DNA, the CDR3 is TGTGCCAGCAGCTGGGAGGCTCGGGGCGGCTACACCTTC. It translates to CASSWEARGGYTF.

The chain carries TRBV7-8 and TRBJ2-7, with TRBD1 matching over 7 bases. The J segment lost 6 bases and the V segment lost 3 bases, leaving 5 bases of the junction unmatched. From germline, CDR1 is SGHVS and CDR2 FQNEAQ. The CDR3 contains 13 residues. The CDR3 is CASSLGQIGEQYF. As DNA, the CDR3 is TGTGCCAGCAGCTTGGGACAGATCGGCGAGCAGTACTTC.

The rearrangement uses TRBV6-1 and TRBJ1-2, with 10 nucleotides matching TRBD1. This CDR3 has 14 residues. The V segment lost 5 bases and the J segment 5 bases; nucleotides outside the gene matches: 5. CDR1 is MNHNS, CDR2 SASEGT, per germline. The DNA for the CDR3 is TGTGCCAGCAGTCATCAGGACAGGGGGTATGGCTACACCTTC. It codes for CASSHQDRGYGYTF.

This chain links TRBV5-6 with TRBJ2-7; D is unclear. The CDR3 covers 14 residues. Germline V gene data show CDR1 as SGHDT and CDR2 as YYEEEE. The V and J ends lost 4 bases and 1 base respectively, with 12 bases between them. CDR3 protein: CASSPPADSYEQYF. CDR3 DNA sequence: TGTGCCAGCAGCCCTCCCGCGGATTCCTACGAGCAGTACTTC.

The chain joins TRBV28 to TRBJ2-5, with 8 bases aligning to TRBD2. The V gene's germline CDR1 is MDHEN and CDR2 SYDVKM. The CDR3 sequence is 14 residues long. V lost 2 bases and J lost 5; bases outside the gene matches: 4. The CDR3 nucleotides read TGTGCCAGCAGTTTAGGCTCTAGCGGGGAGACCCAGTACTTC. As protein: CASSLGSSGETQYF.

A single count supports this clone. The rearrangement links TRBV19 to TRBJ1-2; the match to TRBD1 covers 8 bases. This CDR3 region has 14 residues. Germline lookup yields CDR1 LNHDA and CDR2 SQIVND (reference sequence). The V and J ends lost 6 bases and 1 base, in that order; junction bases with no gene match: 4. CDR3 sequence: CASSGQGLNYGYTF. The CDR3 DNA follows: TGTGCCAGTAGCGGACAGGGCCTTAACTATGGCTACACCTTC.

The rearrangement links TRBV5-4 to TRBJ2-1; the match to TRBD2 covers 7 bases. Germline trimming cut 7 bases from V and 5 bases from J; bases unmatched to any gene: 15. The CDR3 runs 16 residues. The germline V gene encodes CDR1 SGHNT and CDR2 YYREEE (reference sequence). The CDR3 DNA sequence: TGTGCCAGCGAACGACGAGGCGGGACTATTGACAATGAGCAGTTCTTC. Protein product: CASERRGGTIDNEQFF. Using reference TRBV5-4 and TRBJ2-1 for the parts outside the CDR3, the full variable domain is ETGVTQSPTHLIKTRGQQVTLRCSSQSGHNTVSWYQQALGQGPQFIFQYYREEENGRGNFPPRFSGLQFPNYSSELNVNALELDDSALYLCASERRGGTIDNEQFFGPGTRLTVL.

This clone was detected only a few times. The genes are TRBV6-1 and TRBJ1-1; a weak D match, TRBD1 (6 bases). The CDR3 consists of 14 residues. CDR1 and CDR2 from the germline V gene are MNHNS and SASEGT. V lost 10 bases and J 6 bases, leaving 21 bases between the germline ends. The CDR3 loop reads CATSAKQGSSEAFF. In nucleotides, the CDR3 is TGTGCCACGTCAGCTAAACAGGGATCTTCTGAAGCTTTCTTT.

The chain carries TRBV9 and TRBJ1-4; the match to TRBD1 covers 7 bases. J lost 8 bases, V lost 3 bases, and 10 bases had no gene match. The CDR3 length is 15 residues. Germline V gene data show CDR1 as SGDLS and CDR2 as YYNGEE. The CDR3 sequence is CASSADREVREKLFF. Written as DNA, the CDR3 is TGTGCCAGCAGCGCAGACAGGGAGGTTAGGGAAAAACTGTTTTTT. Based on the CDR3 plus reference TRBV9 and TRBJ1-4, the full variable domain is DSGVTQTPKHLITATGQRVTLRCSPRSGDLSVYWYQQSLDQGLQFLIQYYNGEERAKGNILERFSAQQFPDLHSELNLSSLELGDSALYFCASSADREVREKLFFGSGTQLSVL.

The chain links TRBV6-6 to TRBJ2-5, with 11 bases matching TRBD2. Trimming cost V 7 bases and J 3 bases; bases outside gene matches: 7. The CDR3 totals 15 residues. Looked up from germline, CDR1 is MNHNY and CDR2 is SVGAGI (reference sequence). The CDR3 spells CASNPGTSGKETQYF. The CDR3 bases are TGTGCCAGCAATCCTGGGACTAGCGGAAAAGAGACCCAGTACTTC.

The rearrangement links TRBV10-3 to TRBJ2-7; 8 positions match TRBD1. The V gene end was trimmed by 4 bases and the J gene end by 3 bases; junction bases not matched to a gene: 8. The CDR3 is 15 residues long. Germline V gene sequence: CDR1 ENHRY, CDR2 SYGVKD. In DNA, the CDR3 is TGTGCCATCAGTGCCACCAGACAGGGGAACTACGAGCAGTACTTC. Translated, it gives CAISATRQGNYEQYF.

This clone was recorded only once. An end of the junction does not agree with germline; a read error may underlie this. V and J are TRBV7-7 and TRBJ2-5; D is possibly TRBD1 (6 bases). In germline, CDR1 is SSHAT, CDR2 FNYEAQ (reference sequence). The CDR3 is 15 amino acids. The CDR3 DNA reads as TGTGCTAGCAGCTTAGGCACAGGGAGCCAAGAGACCCAGTACTTC. Its protein is CASSLGTGSQETQYF.

The gene calls are TRBV4-2 and TRBJ2-1; TRBD2 aligns across 10 bases. CDR3 size: 17 residues. V dropped 4 bases and J dropped 2; count of bases not matched to a gene: 8. The germline CDR1 and CDR2 sequences are LGHNA and YNFKEQ. The CDR3: CASSRIAGGTTYNEQFF. The CDR3 nucleotides are TGTGCCAGCAGCCGGATAGCGGGGGGTACTACCTACAATGAGCAGTTCTTC.

This chain links TRBV6-4 with TRBJ2-2; 8 bases match TRBD2. This CDR3 comprises 15 residues. The germline gives CDR1 MRHNA, CDR2 SNTAGT. V lost 8 bases to trimming and J lost 2 bases; unmatched junction nucleotides: 7. DNA of the CDR3: TGTGCCAGCCGAACGGCGGGGGGTAACACCGGGGAGCTGTTTTTT. Encoded protein: CASRTAGGNTGELFF.